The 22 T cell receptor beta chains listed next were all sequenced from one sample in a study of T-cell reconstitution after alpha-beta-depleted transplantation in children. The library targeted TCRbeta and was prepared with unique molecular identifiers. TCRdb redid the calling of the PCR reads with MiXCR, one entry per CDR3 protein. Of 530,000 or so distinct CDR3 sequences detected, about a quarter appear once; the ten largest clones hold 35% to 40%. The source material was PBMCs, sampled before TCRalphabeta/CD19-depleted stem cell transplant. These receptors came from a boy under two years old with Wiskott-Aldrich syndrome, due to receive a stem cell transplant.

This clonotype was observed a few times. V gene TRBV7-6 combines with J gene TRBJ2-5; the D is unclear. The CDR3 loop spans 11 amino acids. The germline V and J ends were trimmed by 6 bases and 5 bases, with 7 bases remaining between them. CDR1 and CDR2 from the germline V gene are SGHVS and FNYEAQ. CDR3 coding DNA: TGTGCCAGCAGTAACGGGGAGACCCAGTACTTC. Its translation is CASSNGETQYF. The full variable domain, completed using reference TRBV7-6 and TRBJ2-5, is GAGVSQSPRYKVTKRGQDVALRCDPISGHVSLYWYRQALGQGPEFLTYFNYEAQQDKSGLPNDRFSAERPEGSISTLTIQRTEQRDSAMYRCASSNGETQYFGPGTRLLVL.

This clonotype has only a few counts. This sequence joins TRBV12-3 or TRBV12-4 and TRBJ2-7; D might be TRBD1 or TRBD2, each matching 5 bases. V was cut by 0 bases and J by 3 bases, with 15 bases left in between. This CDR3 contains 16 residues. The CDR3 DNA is TGTGCCAGCAGTTTAGCGCTGGGGGTGGGGTACTACGAGCAGTACTTC. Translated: CASSLALGVGYYEQYF.

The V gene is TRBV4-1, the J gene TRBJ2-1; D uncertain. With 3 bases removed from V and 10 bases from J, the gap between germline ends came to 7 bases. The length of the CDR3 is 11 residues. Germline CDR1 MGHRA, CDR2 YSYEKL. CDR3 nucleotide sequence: TGCGCCAGCAGCCATTGGCGGGAGCAGTTCTTC. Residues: CASSHWREQFF.

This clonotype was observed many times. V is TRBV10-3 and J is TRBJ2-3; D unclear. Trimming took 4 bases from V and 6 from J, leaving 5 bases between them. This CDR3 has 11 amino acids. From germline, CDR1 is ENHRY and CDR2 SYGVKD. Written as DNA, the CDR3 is TGTGCCATCAGTGCTAGGGATACGCAGTATTTT. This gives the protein CAISARDTQYF.

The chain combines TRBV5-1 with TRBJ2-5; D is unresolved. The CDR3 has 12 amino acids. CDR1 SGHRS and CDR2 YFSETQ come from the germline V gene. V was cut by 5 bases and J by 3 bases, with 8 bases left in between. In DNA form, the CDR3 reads TGCGCCAGCAGTCGCAGAAAAGAGACCCAGTACTTC. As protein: CASSRRKETQYF.

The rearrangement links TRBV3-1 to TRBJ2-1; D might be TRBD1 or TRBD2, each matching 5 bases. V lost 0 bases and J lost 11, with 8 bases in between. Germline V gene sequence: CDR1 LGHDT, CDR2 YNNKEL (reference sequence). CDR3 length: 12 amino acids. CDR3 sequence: CASSQDLGQQFF. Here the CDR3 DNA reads TGTGCCAGCAGCCAAGATTTGGGACAGCAGTTCTTC.

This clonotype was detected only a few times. CDR3 protein: CSARVAGVKTDTQYF. The CDR3 coding sequence is TGCAGTGCTAGGGTGGCGGGAGTCAAGACAGATACGCAGTATTTT. V gene TRBV20-1 combines with J gene TRBJ2-3; 7 nucleotides match TRBD2. The CDR3 has 15 residues. The germline CDR1 and CDR2 sequences are DFQATT and SNEGSKA (reference sequence). Germline trimming cut 3 bases from V and 3 bases from J; bases unmatched to any gene: 9.

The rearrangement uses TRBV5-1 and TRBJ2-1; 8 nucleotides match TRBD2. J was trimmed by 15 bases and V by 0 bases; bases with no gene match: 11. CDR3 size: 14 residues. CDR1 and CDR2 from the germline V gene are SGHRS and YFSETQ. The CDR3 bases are TGCGCCAGCAGCTTGGAAGGACTAGCAAGCTTTCGGTTCTTC. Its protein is CASSLEGLASFRFF.

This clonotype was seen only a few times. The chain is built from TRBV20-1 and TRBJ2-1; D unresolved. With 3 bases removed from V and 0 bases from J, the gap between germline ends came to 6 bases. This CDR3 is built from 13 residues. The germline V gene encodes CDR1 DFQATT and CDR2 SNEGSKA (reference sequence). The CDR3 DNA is TGCAGTGCTAGTCAAGGCTCCTACAATGAGCAGTTCTTC. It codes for CSASQGSYNEQFF.

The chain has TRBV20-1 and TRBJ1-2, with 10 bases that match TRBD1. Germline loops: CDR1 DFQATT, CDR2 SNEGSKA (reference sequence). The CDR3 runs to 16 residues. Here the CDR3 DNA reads TGCAGCGGACGACGGGAGACAGGGGGCGGTTCTCATGGCTACACCTTC. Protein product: CSGRRETGGGSHGYTF.

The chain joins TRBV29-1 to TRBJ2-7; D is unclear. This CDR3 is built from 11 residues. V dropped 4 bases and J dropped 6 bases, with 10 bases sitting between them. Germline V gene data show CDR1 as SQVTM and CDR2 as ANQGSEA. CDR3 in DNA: TGCAGCGTTGCGGGCTCGTTCGAGCAGTACTTC. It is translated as CSVAGSFEQYF.

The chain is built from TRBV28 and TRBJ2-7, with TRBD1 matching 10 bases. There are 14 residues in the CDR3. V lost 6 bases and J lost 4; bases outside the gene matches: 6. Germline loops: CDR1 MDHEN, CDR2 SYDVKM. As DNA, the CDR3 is TGTGCCAGCAGGACACCGGGACAGGGGTACGAGCAGTACTTC. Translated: CASRTPGQGYEQYF.

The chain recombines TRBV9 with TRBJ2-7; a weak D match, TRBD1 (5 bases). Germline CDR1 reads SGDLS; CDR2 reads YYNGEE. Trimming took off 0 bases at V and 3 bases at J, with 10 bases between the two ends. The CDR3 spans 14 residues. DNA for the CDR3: TGTGCCAGCAGCGTAGAGGAAGGGGACTACGAGCAGTACTTC. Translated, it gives CASSVEEGDYEQYF.

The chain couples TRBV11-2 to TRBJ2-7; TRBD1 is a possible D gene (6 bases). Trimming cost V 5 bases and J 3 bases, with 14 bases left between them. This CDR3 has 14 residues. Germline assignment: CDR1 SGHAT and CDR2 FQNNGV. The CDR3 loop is CASSPTGSFYEQYF. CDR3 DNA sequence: TGTGCCAGCAGCCCCACAGGGTCATTCTACGAGCAGTACTTC.

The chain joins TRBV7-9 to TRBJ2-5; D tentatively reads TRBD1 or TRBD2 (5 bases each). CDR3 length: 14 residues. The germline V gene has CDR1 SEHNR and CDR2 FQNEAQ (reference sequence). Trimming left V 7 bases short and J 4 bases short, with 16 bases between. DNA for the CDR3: TGTGCCAGCACCCCATCTCGGGACGGAGAGACCCAGTACTTC. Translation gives CASTPSRDGETQYF.

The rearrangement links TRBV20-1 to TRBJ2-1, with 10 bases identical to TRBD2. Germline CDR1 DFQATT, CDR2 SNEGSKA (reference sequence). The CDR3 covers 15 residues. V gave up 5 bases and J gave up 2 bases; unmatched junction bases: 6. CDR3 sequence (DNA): TGCAGTGCTGGGGAACTAGCGGGGCCCTACAATGAGCAGTTCTTC. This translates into CSAGELAGPYNEQFF.

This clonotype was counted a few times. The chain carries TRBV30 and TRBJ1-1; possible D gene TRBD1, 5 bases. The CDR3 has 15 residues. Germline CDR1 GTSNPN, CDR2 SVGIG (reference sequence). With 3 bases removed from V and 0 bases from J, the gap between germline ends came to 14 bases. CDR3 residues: CAWRSGTRMNTEAFF. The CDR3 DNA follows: TGTGCCTGGAGATCGGGGACCCGAATGAACACTGAAGCTTTCTTT.

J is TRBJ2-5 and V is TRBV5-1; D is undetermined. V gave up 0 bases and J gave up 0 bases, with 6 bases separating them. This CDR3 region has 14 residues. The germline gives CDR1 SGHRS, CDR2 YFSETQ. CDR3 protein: CASSLEGNQETQYF. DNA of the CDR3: TGCGCCAGCAGCTTGGAGGGCAACCAAGAGACCCAGTACTTC.

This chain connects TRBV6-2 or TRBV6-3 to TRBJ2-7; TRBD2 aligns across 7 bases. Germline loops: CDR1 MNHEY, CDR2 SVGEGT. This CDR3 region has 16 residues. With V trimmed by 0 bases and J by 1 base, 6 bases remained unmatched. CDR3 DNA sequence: TGTGCCAGCAGTTACTCGACAGCAGCGGGGTCCTACGAGCAGTACTTC. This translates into CASSYSTAAGSYEQYF.

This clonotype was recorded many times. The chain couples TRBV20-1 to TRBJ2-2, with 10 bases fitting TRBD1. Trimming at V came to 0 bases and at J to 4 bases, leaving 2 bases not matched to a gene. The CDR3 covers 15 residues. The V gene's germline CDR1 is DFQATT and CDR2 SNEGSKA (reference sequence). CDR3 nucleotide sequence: TGCAGTGCTAGAGATCGGACAGGGGGCACCGGGGAGCTGTTTTTT. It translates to CSARDRTGGTGELFF.

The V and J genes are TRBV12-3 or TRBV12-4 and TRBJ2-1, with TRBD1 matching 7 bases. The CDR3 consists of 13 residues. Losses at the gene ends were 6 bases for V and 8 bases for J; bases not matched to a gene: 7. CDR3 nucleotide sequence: TGTGCCAGCAGAAAGACAGGGCTAGATGAGCAGTTCTTC. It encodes CASRKTGLDEQFF.

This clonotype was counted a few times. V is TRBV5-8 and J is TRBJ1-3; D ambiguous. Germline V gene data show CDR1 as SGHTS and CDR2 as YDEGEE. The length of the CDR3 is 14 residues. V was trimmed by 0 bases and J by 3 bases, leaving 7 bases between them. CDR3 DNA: TGTGCCAGCAGCTTGGACAGAATTGGAAACACCATATATTTT. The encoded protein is CASSLDRIGNTIYF.